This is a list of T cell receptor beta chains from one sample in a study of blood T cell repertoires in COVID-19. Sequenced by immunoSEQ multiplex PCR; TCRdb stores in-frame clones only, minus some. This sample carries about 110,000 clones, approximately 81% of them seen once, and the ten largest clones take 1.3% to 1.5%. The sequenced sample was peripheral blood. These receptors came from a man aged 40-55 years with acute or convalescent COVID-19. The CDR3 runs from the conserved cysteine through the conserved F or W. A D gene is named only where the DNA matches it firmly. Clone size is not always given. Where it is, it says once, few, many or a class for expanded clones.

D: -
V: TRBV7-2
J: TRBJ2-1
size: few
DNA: TGTGCCAGCAGCTTAAGTCCGGGTGGTGTGCAGTTCTTC
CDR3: CASSLSPGGVQFF

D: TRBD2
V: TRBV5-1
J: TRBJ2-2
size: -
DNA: TGCGCCAGCAGCTCACAGACTAGCGGGACCACCGGGGAGCTGTTTTTT
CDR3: CASSSQTSGTTGELFF

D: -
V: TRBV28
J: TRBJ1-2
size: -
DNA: TGTGCCAGCAGCAATACACCATTAGGCTACACCTTC
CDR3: CASSNTPLGYTF

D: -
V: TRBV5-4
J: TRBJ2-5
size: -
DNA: TGTGCCAGCAGCTTGGGCTACCTCCAAGAGACCCAGTACTTC
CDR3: CASSLGYLQETQYF

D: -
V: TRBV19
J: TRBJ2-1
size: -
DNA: TGTGCCAGTAGTATAGATGGAGACTTCTACAATGAGCAGTTCTTC
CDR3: CASSIDGDFYNEQFF

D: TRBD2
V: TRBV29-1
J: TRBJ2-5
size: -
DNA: TGCAGCGTTGACGGCGGGAGGGCCGAAAGTCTAGAGACCCAGTACTTC
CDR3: CSVDGGRAESLETQYF

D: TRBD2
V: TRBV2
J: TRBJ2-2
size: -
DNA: TGTGCCAGCAGCCGGAGCGGGGGTAACGTCGGGGAGCTGTTTTTT
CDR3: CASSRSGGNVGELFF

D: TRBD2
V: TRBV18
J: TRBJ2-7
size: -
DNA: TGTGCCAGCTCACCACCTTCTCCCCTAGCGGGAGGGGCGAACTACGAGCAGTACTTC
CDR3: CASSPPSPLAGGANYEQYF

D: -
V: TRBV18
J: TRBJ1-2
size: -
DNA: TGTGCCAGCTCACCCCCTCAGGGGTATGGCTACACCTTC
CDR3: CASSPPQGYGYTF

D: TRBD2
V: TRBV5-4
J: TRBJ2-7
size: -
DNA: TGTGCCAGCAGCTTGGTTGCGGGAGCCGCCTACGAGCAGTACTTC
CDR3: CASSLVAGAAYEQYF

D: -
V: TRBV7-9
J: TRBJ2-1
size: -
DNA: TGTGCCAGCAGCTTATCGGGATATGAGCAGTTCTTC
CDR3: CASSLSGYEQFF

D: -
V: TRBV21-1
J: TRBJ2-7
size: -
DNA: TGTGCCAGCAGCAAAGCGATGGATTATTTGGGACTACCCTACGAGCAGTACTTC
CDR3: CASSKAMDYLGLPYEQYF

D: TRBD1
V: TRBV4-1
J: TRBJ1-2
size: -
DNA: TGCGCCAGCAGCCATTATGGGACAGCTGGCTACACCTTC
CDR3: CASSHYGTAGYTF

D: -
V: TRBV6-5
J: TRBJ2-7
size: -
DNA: TGTGCCAGCAGATCAGGGGTGAAACAGTACTTC
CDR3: CASRSGVKQYF

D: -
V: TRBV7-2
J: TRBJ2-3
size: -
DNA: TGTGCCAGCAGCTTACAATGGGCGGGAAGGCCCACAGATACGCAGTATTTT
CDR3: CASSLQWAGRPTDTQYF

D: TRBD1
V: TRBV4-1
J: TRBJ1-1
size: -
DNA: TGCGCCAGCAGCCGGGACAGCCTGAACACTGAAGCTTTCTTT
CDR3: CASSRDSLNTEAFF

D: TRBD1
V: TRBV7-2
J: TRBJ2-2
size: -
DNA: TGTGCCAGCAGCCGGGACAGGATAACCGGGGAGCTGTTTTTT
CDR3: CASSRDRITGELFF

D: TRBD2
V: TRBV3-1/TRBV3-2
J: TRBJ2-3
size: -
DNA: TGTGCCAGCAGCCAAGATGGGGGACTAATCACGCAGTATTTT
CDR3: CASSQDGGLITQYF

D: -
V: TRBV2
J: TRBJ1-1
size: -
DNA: TGTGCCAGCACACAGAACCCGAACACTGAAGCTTTCTTT
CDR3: CASTQNPNTEAFF

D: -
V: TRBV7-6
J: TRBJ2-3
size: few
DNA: TGTGCCAGCAGCTTAGCCCCAGTGCGCACAGATACGCAGTATTTT
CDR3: CASSLAPVRTDTQYF

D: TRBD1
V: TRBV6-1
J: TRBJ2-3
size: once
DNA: TGTGCCAGCAGTGATGACAGGGGGCGATCGGATACGCAGTATTTT
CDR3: CASSDDRGRSDTQYF

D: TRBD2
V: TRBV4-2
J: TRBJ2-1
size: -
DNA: TGTGCCAGCAGCTACGGACTAGCGGGGAATTCCAATGAGCAGTTCTTC
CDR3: CASSYGLAGNSNEQFF

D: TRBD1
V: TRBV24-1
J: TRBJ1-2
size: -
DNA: TGTGCCACCAGAGGACAGGACTATGGCTACACCTTC
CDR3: CATRGQDYGYTF

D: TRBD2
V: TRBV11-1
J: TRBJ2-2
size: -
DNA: TGTGCCAGCAGCCCAGGTGGCGGGGGGAACACCGGGGAGCTGTTTTTT
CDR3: CASSPGGGGNTGELFF

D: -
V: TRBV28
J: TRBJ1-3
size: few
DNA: TGTGCCAGCAAGGTAGGAGGTAGCTCTGGAAACACCATATATTTT
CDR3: CASKVGGSSGNTIYF

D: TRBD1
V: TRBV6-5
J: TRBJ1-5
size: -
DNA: TGTGCCAGCAGCCACACAGGGGGCAAGCAGCCCCAGCATTTT
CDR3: CASSHTGGKQPQHF

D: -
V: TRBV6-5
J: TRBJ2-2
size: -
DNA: TGTGCCAGCAGTTATCTGTCCGGGGAGCTGTTTTTT
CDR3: CASSYLSGELFF

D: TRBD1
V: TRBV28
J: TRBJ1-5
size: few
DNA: TGTGCCAGCGGGCAGGGGGTCGACCAGCCCCAGCATTTT
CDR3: CASGQGVDQPQHF

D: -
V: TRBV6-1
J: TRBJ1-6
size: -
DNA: TGTGCCAGCAGTGAAGCGCGGCAGACTGGTTCACCCCTCCACTTT
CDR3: CASSEARQTGSPLHF

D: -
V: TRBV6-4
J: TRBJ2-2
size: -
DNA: TGTGCCAGCAGTGAAGTTGGAGGGGACACCGGGGAGCTGTTTTTT
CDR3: CASSEVGGDTGELFF